This TCR beta chain was profiled in a study of cytomegalovirus exposure and HLA in healthy donors. Whole-study results and caveats: Later, TCR association rates were found to vary by HLA locus, highest for DRB1 and lowest for HLA-C. For most TCR sequences rarity was the rule, although some public TCRs occurred in many donors.

Use of 60 Vbeta and 13 Jbeta primers characterized the PCR. The data were produced by immunoSEQ multiplex PCR, yet TCRdb's version contains in-frame clones alone and is incomplete. This table has around 45,000 clones, roughly 51% appearing once. On this clone itself: What it binds is unknown.

This sequence was found in a man in his 60s in good health and CMV-seronegative. The source material was PBMCs.

CDR3 nucleotides: TGTGCCAGCAGCGTGGGAGGGACCCCGGGCGCTGAGCAGTTCTTC. It translates to CASSVGGTPGAEQFF. The chain joins TRBV7-2 to TRBJ2-1; TRBD2 matches at 7 bases. With 5 bases clipped from V and 9 bases from J, the junction kept 13 bases outside the gene matches. CDR1 and CDR2 (germline): SGHTA, FQGNSA. The CDR3 has 15 amino acids. Based on the CDR3 plus reference TRBV7-2 and TRBJ2-1, the full variable domain is GAGVSQSPSNKVTEKGKDVELRCDPISGHTALYWYRQSLGQGLEFLIYFQGNSAPDKSGLPSDRFSAERTGGSVSTLTIQRTQQEDSAVYLCASSVGGTPGAEQFFGPGTRLTVL.